The 28 T cell receptor beta chains below all came from one sample that was sequenced in a study of beta chain features in type 1 diabetes. cDNA synthesis used the whole RNA isolate, giving expressed TCRB sequences. Sequencing was performed with immunoSEQ multiplex PCR; in TCRdb, only in-frame clones are kept and a portion is missing. The data contain under 250,000 clones, around 26% of them singletons. Sequencing input: central memory CD4+ T cells from blood. These receptors came from a man aged 25-45 years in good health.

This chain uses TRBV27 with TRBJ1-6, with D possibly matching TRBD1 (5 bases). This CDR3 is 17 amino acids long. The V gene lost 5 bases and the J gene lost 6 bases, with 20 bases spanning the gap. Germline CDR1 reads MNHEY; CDR2 reads SMNVEV (reference sequence). This CDR3 reads CASSPRRQSLINSPLHF. For the CDR3, the DNA is TGTGCCAGCAGTCCCAGGCGACAGAGCCTGATTAATTCACCCCTCCACTTT.

The chain links TRBV19 to TRBJ1-5; weak D call: TRBD1 (6 bases). CDR1 and CDR2 from the germline V gene are LNHDA and SQIVND (reference sequence). V lost 4 bases to trimming and J lost 0 bases, with 16 bases between them. The CDR3 is 17 amino acids. The CDR3 reads CASSSGAGVYSNQPQHF. In DNA form, the CDR3 reads TGTGCCAGTAGTAGTGGGGCAGGGGTCTATAGCAATCAGCCCCAGCATTTT. Complete variable domain (other parts from reference TRBV19 and TRBJ1-5): DGGITQSPKYLFRKEGQNVTLSCEQNLNHDAMYWYRQDPGQGLRLIYYSQIVNDFQKGDIAEGYSVSREKKESFPLTVTSAQKNPTAFYLCASSSGAGVYSNQPQHFGDGTRLSIL.

The chain combines TRBV5-4 with TRBJ2-7; 7 bases fit TRBD1. Germline CDR1 is SGHNT and CDR2 is YYREEE (reference sequence). The CDR3 is made up of 13 amino acids. Losses at the gene ends were 4 bases for V and 2 bases for J; bases not matched to a gene: 3. Here the CDR3 reads CASSIGQAYEQYF. The CDR3 bases are TGTGCCAGCAGCATCGGACAGGCCTACGAGCAGTACTTC.

This clone was observed a few times. The chain couples TRBV4-3 to TRBJ2-1; tentatively, D is TRBD1 (6 bases). This CDR3 comprises 16 residues. Germline CDR1 is LGHNA and CDR2 is YSLEER. Trimming stripped 0 bases from V and 9 bases from J, with 18 bases between. The CDR3 sequence is CASSQEADNGGREQFF. The CDR3 coding sequence is TGCGCCAGCAGCCAAGAGGCAGACAATGGGGGCCGTGAGCAGTTCTTC.

The chain has TRBV4-3 and TRBJ2-3; D gene ambiguous. Germline V gives CDR1 LGHNA, CDR2 YSLEER. CDR3 size: 16 residues. Trimming pared 0 bases from V and 5 bases from J, leaving 15 bases between. The CDR3 DNA reads TGCGCCAGCAGCCAAGATCTTAGTACCGTAGGAGATACGCAGTATTTT. Its protein product is CASSQDLSTVGDTQYF.

This clone rates as medium-sized (0.01 to 0.1%). The chain combines TRBV7-9 with TRBJ2-1; 11 bases line up with TRBD2. CDR1 and CDR2 from the germline V gene are SEHNR and FQNEAQ (reference sequence). V lost 5 bases to trimming and J lost 4 bases; unmatched junction nucleotides: 4. This CDR3 is 15 amino acids long. CDR3 in amino acids: CASSDRLAGYNEQFF. DNA for the CDR3: TGTGCCAGCAGCGACCGACTAGCGGGGTACAATGAGCAGTTCTTC.

Comments on this clone: It may be a read error: a sequence one base away is much more abundant. The V gene is TRBV9, the J gene TRBJ2-7; D is possibly TRBD1 (6 bases). The CDR3 is 14 residues long. CDR1 and CDR2 (germline): SGDLS, YYNGEE. V lost 3 bases, J lost 4 bases, and 14 bases lay in between. CDR3 DNA sequence: TGTGCCAGCAGCGGGTCCGGACAGCCATACGAGCAGTACTTC. Amino acids: CASSGSGQPYEQYF.

In this sample, this clone turned up a few times. V is TRBV9 and J is TRBJ2-3, with D possibly TRBD2 on 6 matching bases. The germline V and J ends were trimmed by 5 bases and 0 bases, with 10 bases remaining between them. Germline CDR1 is SGDLS and CDR2 is YYNGEE. The CDR3 covers 14 residues. The CDR3: CASSGGTSTDTQYF. In DNA, the CDR3 is TGTGCCAGCAGTGGAGGGACTAGCACAGATACGCAGTATTTT. The complete variable domain, with remaining parts taken from reference TRBV9 and TRBJ2-3, reads DSGVTQTPKHLITATGQRVTLRCSPRSGDLSVYWYQQSLDQGLQFLIQYYNGEERAKGNILERFSAQQFPDLHSELNLSSLELGDSALYFCASSGGTSTDTQYFGPGTRLTVL.

This clone appeared a single time. This chain joins TRBV6-1 and TRBJ2-7; D may be TRBD1 (6 bases). The CDR3 runs to 14 residues. CDR1 MNHNS and CDR2 SASEGT come from the germline V gene. The V end was cut by 6 bases, the J end by 0 bases, with 12 bases between. CDR3 region: CASSVGQLSYEQYF. CDR3 bases: TGTGCCAGCAGCGTTGGACAGCTCTCCTACGAGCAGTACTTC.

The chain carries TRBV5-6 and TRBJ2-6; D may be TRBD1 (6 bases). V was cut by 4 bases and J by 4 bases, with 15 bases left in between. Germline V gives CDR1 SGHDT, CDR2 YYEEEE. This CDR3 contains 16 residues. The DNA of the CDR3 is TGTGCCAGCAGCCCGGGACATTCCGCAGGGGCCAACGTCCTGACTTTC. Residues: CASSPGHSAGANVLTF.

This clone has a handful of counts. The V call is TRBV18, the J call TRBJ2-4; D ambiguous. With 6 bases removed from V and 9 bases from J, the gap between germline ends came to 12 bases. Germline lookup yields CDR1 KGHSH and CDR2 LQKENI. The length of the CDR3 is 12 residues. CDR3 in amino acids: CASSVKASIQYF. The CDR3 nucleotides read TGTGCCAGCTCGGTTAAAGCGAGCATTCAGTACTTC.

In its sample, this clone was seen a few times. The chain uses TRBV4-1 and TRBJ2-1, with TRBD1 identical over 9 bases. Germline V gene lookup returns CDR1 MGHRA and CDR2 YSYEKL. CDR3 length: 15 residues. V was clipped by 5 bases and J by 14 bases; unmatched bases: 16. CDR3 region: CASSYPGTGTLGKFF. In DNA form, the CDR3 reads TGCGCCAGCAGCTACCCCGGGACAGGGACCCTGGGGAAGTTCTTC.

This chain joins TRBV4-1 and TRBJ2-1; 16 bases fit TRBD2. The CDR3 has 19 residues. The germline V gene has CDR1 MGHRA and CDR2 YSYEKL. With V trimmed by 3 bases and J by 7 bases, 12 bases remained unmatched. The CDR3 spells CASSQLPGLAGGPSNEQFF. The CDR3, as DNA: TGCGCCAGCAGCCAGCTGCCGGGACTAGCGGGAGGGCCATCTAATGAGCAGTTCTTC.

For this clone: This sequence may be a read error, since a much larger clone differs from it by one base. V usage is TRBV6-6 and J usage is TRBJ1-5; D is undetermined. V was clipped by 5 bases and J by 0 bases, with 2 bases between them. This CDR3 comprises 12 residues. Germline V gene lookup returns CDR1 MNHNY and CDR2 SVGAGI (reference sequence). The CDR3 spells CASSISNQPQHF. DNA for the CDR3: TGTGCCAGCAGTATTAGCAATCAGCCCCAGCATTTT.

This chain uses TRBV28 with TRBJ1-2; D remains ambiguous. The V and J ends lost 3 bases and 3 bases respectively, with 14 bases between them. Germline lookup yields CDR1 MDHEN and CDR2 SYDVKM. CDR3 length equals 15 residues. Here the CDR3 DNA reads TGTGCCAGCAGTTTCACCTCCGGGAGCGACTATGGCTACACCTTC. Its protein product is CASSFTSGSDYGYTF.

This clone appeared a few times. The chain uses TRBV10-3 and TRBJ2-6; D unresolved. The CDR3 is made up of 17 amino acids. The V end was cut by 6 bases, the J end by 0 bases, with 15 bases between. Germline CDR1 is ENHRY and CDR2 is SYGVKD. CDR3 sequence (DNA): TGTGCCATCAGGCTGACATCCTCGGACTCTGGGGCCAACGTCCTGACTTTC. As protein: CAIRLTSSDSGANVLTF.

This rearrangement joins TRBV29-1 to TRBJ2-5; 11 bases are a match to TRBD2. Germline lookup yields CDR1 SQVTM and CDR2 ANQGSEA. There are 16 residues in the CDR3. Trimming cost V 6 bases and J 1 base; bases outside gene matches: 10. Here the CDR3 DNA reads TGCAGCGTGGTGGCTACTAGCGGGGGTTCCCAAGAGACCCAGTACTTC. Its translation: CSVVATSGGSQETQYF. Based on the CDR3 plus reference TRBV29-1 and TRBJ2-5, the full variable domain is SAVISQKPSRDICQRGTSLTIQCQVDSQVTMMFWYRQQPGQSLTLIATANQGSEATYESGFVIDKFPISRPNLTFSTLTVSNMSPEDSSIYLCSVVATSGGSQETQYFGPGTRLLVL.

This clone was detected only a few times. This sequence joins TRBV11-3 and TRBJ2-5; D is uncertain. Trimming removed 0 bases at V and 1 base at J, with 9 bases between. The CDR3 has 15 residues. CDR1 is SGHNT and CDR2 is YENEEA in the germline V gene. The CDR3 bases are TGTGCCAGCAGCTTAGAGGGCAAACCCCAAGAGACCCAGTACTTC. Protein product: CASSLEGKPQETQYF.

This clone has a handful of counts. The CDR3 protein is CAWSIVRDQETQYF. The CDR3 DNA reads as TGTGCCTGGAGTATTGTTCGGGACCAAGAGACCCAGTACTTC. The rearrangement uses TRBV30 and TRBJ2-5; D remains unclear. The CDR3 runs 14 residues. Trimming removed 2 bases at V and 0 bases at J, with 10 bases between. Per germline, CDR1 GTSNPN and CDR2 SVGIG (reference sequence).

V is TRBV6-6 and J is TRBJ2-1; a weak D match, TRBD1 (6 bases). Germline V gene lookup returns CDR1 MNHNY and CDR2 SVGAGI (reference sequence). The V end lost 6 bases, the J end lost 4 bases, and 16 bases lay between the germline ends. The CDR3 is made up of 15 amino acids. In DNA, the CDR3 is TGTGCCAGCAGCCAGAGGGGACAAGGTTACAATGAGCAGTTCTTC. Its translation: CASSQRGQGYNEQFF.

The V call is TRBV18, the J call TRBJ1-2; D is undetermined. CDR1 and CDR2 from the germline V gene are KGHSH and LQKENI. The CDR3 is 11 amino acids. The germline V and J ends were trimmed by 5 bases and 4 bases, with 5 bases remaining between them. The CDR3 loop is CASSSPYGYTF. The CDR3 coding sequence is TGTGCCAGCTCATCCCCCTATGGCTACACCTTC.

This sequence joins TRBV10-3 and TRBJ2-3, with D hard to call. The V gene's germline CDR1 is ENHRY and CDR2 SYGVKD. The ends were cut back, 4 bases at V and 2 bases at J, with 13 bases in the middle. The CDR3 contains 15 residues. For the CDR3, the DNA is TGTGCCATCAGTGCTGCCAAACTGAACACAGATACGCAGTATTTT. Its protein is CAISAAKLNTDTQYF.

This clone was counted only a few times. V is TRBV7-2 and J is TRBJ2-5; D might be TRBD2 (6 bases). In germline, CDR1 is SGHTA, CDR2 FQGNSA. The V end lost 5 bases, the J end lost 4 bases, and 17 bases lay between the germline ends. CDR3 length: 15 residues. CDR3 bases: TGTGCCAGCAGCCCCGGGATGGGCGGGACAGAGACCCAGTACTTC. Protein sequence: CASSPGMGGTETQYF. Variable domain in full (rest from reference TRBV7-2 and TRBJ2-5): GAGVSQSPSNKVTEKGKDVELRCDPISGHTALYWYRQSLGQGLEFLIYFQGNSAPDKSGLPSDRFSAERTGGSVSTLTIQRTQQEDSAVYLCASSPGMGGTETQYFGPGTRLLVL.

A word on this clone: One junction end disagrees with the germline gene, perhaps due to a read error. The chain combines TRBV30 with TRBJ1-6, with 7 positions matching TRBD1. CDR3 length equals 12 residues. Per the germline V gene, CDR1 is GTSNPN and CDR2 is SVGIG (reference sequence). The CDR3 here is CAWSDRGQPLSF. The CDR3 DNA reads as TGTGCCTGGAGTGACCGGGGACAGCCCCTATCCTTT.

In this sample, this clone turned up a few times. The chain recombines TRBV11-3 with TRBJ2-7, with TRBD1 matching over 10 bases. V was pared by 5 bases and J by 4 bases, with 8 bases of the junction left unmatched. The germline V gene encodes CDR1 SGHNT and CDR2 YENEEA. The CDR3 is 15 residues long. The CDR3 DNA sequence: TGTGCCAGCAGCCCCCGGACAGGGGGAGGATACGAGCAGTACTTC. This translates into CASSPRTGGGYEQYF.

A remark on this clone: An end of the junction does not agree with germline; a read error may underlie this. CDR3: CASRIGQGRSYNEQFF. Here the CDR3 DNA reads TGTGCCAGTAGAATAGGACAGGGACGCTCCTACAATGAGCAGTTCTTC. This chain connects TRBV19 to TRBJ2-1; TRBD1 aligns across 8 bases. The CDR3 runs to 16 residues. Germline V lookup: CDR1 LNHDA, CDR2 SQIVND (reference sequence). The full variable domain, rest sourced from reference TRBV19 and TRBJ2-1, is DGGITQSPKYLFRKEGQNVTLSCEQNLNHDAMYWYRQDPGQGLRLIYYSQIVNDFQKGDIAEGYSVSREKKESFPLTVTSAQKNPTAFYLCASRIGQGRSYNEQFFGPGTRLTVL.

The V gene is TRBV5-4, the J gene TRBJ2-3; D is ambiguous. The CDR3 length is 14 residues. V lost 0 bases and J lost 1, with 6 bases in between. The germline V gene encodes CDR1 SGHNT and CDR2 YYREEE (reference sequence). CDR3 nucleotides: TGTGCCAGCAGCTTGGAAGAAGGCACAGATACGCAGTATTTT. This gives the protein CASSLEEGTDTQYF.

This clone showed up just a few times. The V call is TRBV4-3, the J call TRBJ2-3; 8 bases line up with TRBD2. Trimming cost V 0 bases and J 2 bases; bases outside gene matches: 10. The length of the CDR3 is 18 residues. Germline V gene data show CDR1 as LGHNA and CDR2 as YSLEER. CDR3 sequence reads: CASSQDFWTGGTTDTQYF. The CDR3 bases are TGCGCCAGCAGCCAAGATTTCTGGACGGGAGGGACCACAGATACGCAGTATTTT.